These T cell receptor beta chains were read from a single sample in a study of cytomegalovirus exposure and HLA in healthy donors. Measured with immunoSEQ multiplex PCR; TCRdb has only the in-frame clones, and not every one. The sample records approximately 120,000 clones, about 96% being singletons. The material sequenced was PBMCs. The receptors here all came from a man between 18 and 29 years old in good health and CMV-seronegative. The CDR3 runs from the conserved cysteine through the conserved F or W. The D gene is left open where the match is weak. Only some rows state a clone size, as once, few, many or a class for expanded clones.

abundance | j_gene | v_gene | d_gene | CDR3aa | CDR3nt
- | TRBJ2-5 | TRBV7-9 | - | CASSLGGLEVETQYF | TGTGCCAGCAGCTTAGGCGGATTGGAGGTAGAGACCCAGTACTTC
- | TRBJ2-1 | TRBV29-1 | - | CSVEVLIRDLAYNEQFF | TGCAGCGTTGAAGTCCTAATCCGGGACTTAGCCTACAATGAGCAGTTCTTC
- | TRBJ1-2 | TRBV27 | - | CASSPGQLYGYTF | TGTGCCAGCAGCCCCGGACAGCTCTATGGCTACACCTTC
- | TRBJ1-2 | TRBV18 | - | CASSAQGNYGYTF | TGTGCCAGCTCAGCCCAGGGGAACTATGGCTACACCTTC
- | TRBJ2-7 | TRBV7-9 | TRBD2 | CASSSTSGSSYEQYF | TGTGCCAGCAGCTCGACTAGCGGGAGCTCCTACGAGCAGTACTTC
- | TRBJ1-2 | TRBV4-3 | TRBD1 | CASSQDRAGQGWRGYTF | TGCGCCAGCAGCCAAGATCGCGCCGGACAGGGGTGGCGAGGCTACACCTTC
- | TRBJ2-6 | TRBV4-2 | - | CASSQGTPRASGANVLTF | TGTGCCAGCAGCCAAGGAACCCCCAGGGCCTCTGGGGCCAACGTCCTGACTTTC
- | TRBJ2-7 | TRBV29-1 | TRBD1 | CSVLLRDRGLDEQYF | TGCAGCGTACTACTCCGGGACAGGGGGCTCGACGAGCAGTACTTC
once | TRBJ2-7 | TRBV7-7 | - | CASSLGVGLYEQYF | TGTGCTAGCAGCTTAGGTGTGGGACTCTACGAGCAGTACTTC
- | TRBJ2-4 | TRBV21-1 | - | CASRGPEGLAKNIQYF | TGTGCCAGCAGGGGCCCGGAGGGACTAGCCAAAAACATTCAGTACTTC
- | TRBJ2-7 | TRBV7-9 | - | CASSPRGNEQYF | TGTGCCAGCAGCCCCAGGGGCAACGAGCAGTACTTC
- | TRBJ2-7 | TRBV27 | TRBD1 | CASSAGTGYYEQYF | TGTGCCAGCAGTGCCGGGACAGGGTACTACGAGCAGTACTTC
- | TRBJ1-5 | TRBV6-1 | TRBD1 | CASTGQGGYQPQHF | TGTGCCAGCACAGGACAGGGGGGATATCAGCCCCAGCATTTT
- | TRBJ2-7 | TRBV7-6 | TRBD2 | CASSRGAGGAGEQYF | TGTGCCAGCAGCCGAGGAGCGGGGGGCGCGGGTGAGCAGTACTTC
once | TRBJ2-5 | TRBV5-1 | - | CASSLEVRETQYF | TGCGCCAGCAGCTTGGAGGTGCGGGAGACCCAGTACTTC
once | TRBJ2-3 | TRBV14 | - | CASSPRRTDTQYF | TGTGCCAGCAGTCCCAGGAGGACAGATACGCAGTATTTT
- | TRBJ2-3 | TRBV11-1 | TRBD1 | CASSPGQGTDTQYF | TGTGCCAGCAGCCCCGGACAGGGCACAGATACGCAGTATTTT
- | TRBJ2-1 | TRBV11-3 | - | CASSLALLHSYNEQFF | TGTGCCAGCAGCTTAGCCCTCTTACACTCCTACAATGAGCAGTTCTTC
- | TRBJ2-1 | TRBV9 | - | CASSAPVGGGDRNNEQFF | TGTGCCAGCAGCGCCCCAGTCGGAGGAGGGGACCGTAACAATGAGCAGTTCTTC
- | TRBJ2-7 | TRBV2 | TRBD2 | CATRTSSLYEQYF | TGTGCCACCCGGACTAGTTCCCTCTACGAGCAGTACTTC
- | TRBJ1-5 | TRBV28 | TRBD1 | CASSLLGGNPLEDQPQHF | TGTGCCAGCAGTTTACTAGGGGGCAACCCCCTAGAGGATCAGCCCCAGCATTTT
- | TRBJ2-3 | TRBV29-1 | TRBD1 | CSVRGTGSTDTQYF | TGCAGCGTCCGAGGGACAGGCAGCACAGATACGCAGTATTTT
- | TRBJ1-5 | TRBV10-3 | - | CAISEGGTGFGQPQHF | TGTGCCATCAGTGAAGGAGGAACAGGGTTCGGTCAGCCCCAGCATTTT
- | TRBJ1-5 | TRBV5-6 | - | CASSSHRSSQPQHF | TGTGCCAGCAGCTCCCACCGGAGCAGTCAGCCCCAGCATTTT
once | TRBJ1-1 | TRBV7-8 | - | CASSSAGGTEAFF | TGTGCCAGCAGCTCGGCGGGGGGCACTGAAGCTTTCTTT
- | TRBJ1-5 | TRBV10-3 | - | CAISDPGGGQPQHF | TGTGCCATCAGTGACCCGGGCGGAGGTCAGCCCCAGCATTTT
- | TRBJ2-3 | TRBV28 | - | CASSKPGGGPDTQYF | TGTGCCAGCAGCAAGCCAGGGGGAGGTCCAGATACGCAGTATTTT
- | TRBJ2-7 | TRBV5-6 | - | CASSSLEGMEQYF | TGTGCCAGCAGCTCCCTGGAGGGGATGGAGCAGTACTTC
- | TRBJ2-1 | TRBV19 | TRBD1 | CASSPRGRGPKNEQFF | TGTGCCAGTAGTCCCCGGGGCAGGGGGCCCAAGAATGAGCAGTTCTTC
- | TRBJ2-7 | TRBV9 | TRBD2 | CASSVGTSGVYEQYF | TGTGCCAGCAGCGTAGGGACTAGCGGAGTCTACGAGCAGTACTTC
- | TRBJ2-1 | TRBV11-3 | TRBD2 | CASSSLGREGTYNEQFF | TGTGCCAGCAGCTCGTTGGGGCGGGAGGGGACCTACAATGAGCAGTTCTTC
- | TRBJ2-1 | TRBV28 | TRBD1 | CASSFSAGQGINNEQFF | TGTGCCAGCAGTTTTAGTGCGGGACAGGGGATAAACAATGAGCAGTTCTTC
- | TRBJ1-1 | TRBV28 | - | CACKGDTEAFF | TGTGCCTGCAAGGGGGATACTGAAGCTTTCTTT
- | TRBJ2-3 | TRBV28 | TRBD1 | CASSRTGGYDTQYF | TGTGCCAGCAGTCGGACAGGGGGGTACGATACGCAGTATTTT
- | TRBJ2-4 | TRBV18 | - | CASSPPRGGKNIQYF | TGTGCCAGCTCACCACCCCGGGGAGGCAAAAACATTCAGTACTTC
- | TRBJ2-1 | TRBV5-1 | TRBD2 | CASSLEASGSGNEQFF | TGCGCCAGCAGCTTGGAGGCTAGCGGGAGTGGAAATGAGCAGTTCTTC
- | TRBJ2-3 | TRBV6-5 | - | CASSYGITGSTDTQYF | TGTGCCAGCAGTTACGGCATAACAGGAAGCACAGATACGCAGTATTTT
once | TRBJ2-3 | TRBV4-1 | TRBD2 | CASSPGTSWRDTQYF | TGCGCCAGCAGCCCCGGGACTAGCTGGAGAGATACGCAGTATTTT
- | TRBJ1-2 | TRBV6-5 | - | CASSYSSTEGYLGYTF | TGTGCCAGCAGTTACTCCTCGACAGAAGGGTACCTCGGCTACACCTTC
- | TRBJ1-2 | TRBV28 | TRBD1 | CASSLAAGGGYTF | TGTGCCAGCAGTTTGGCGGCAGGGGGGGGCTACACCTTC
- | TRBJ1-1 | TRBV1 | - | CTSSPRQELNTEAFF | TGCACCAGCAGCCCCCGACAGGAGTTGAACACTGAAGCTTTCTTT
- | TRBJ2-7 | TRBV21-1 | - | CASISTGMYEQYF | TGTGCCAGCATTTCGACAGGAATGTACGAGCAGTACTTC
once | TRBJ2-2 | TRBV7-3 | TRBD2 | CASSPGLAGGTGELFF | TGTGCCAGCAGTCCCGGACTAGCGGGAGGCACCGGGGAGCTGTTTTTT
- | TRBJ1-1 | TRBV6-5 | - | CASSYSRVTLFF | TGTGCCAGCAGTTACTCGAGGGTCACCCTTTTCTTT
- | TRBJ1-2 | TRBV19 | - | CASNGGGGNTF | TGTGCCAGTAATGGCGGTGGGGGGAACACCTTC
- | TRBJ1-5 | TRBV5-1 | - | CASSLEGVQPQHF | TGCGCCAGCAGCTTGGAAGGGGTGCAGCCCCAGCATTTT
- | TRBJ2-7 | TRBV7-9 | - | CASSLSGANHEQYF | TGTGCCAGCAGCTTATCAGGGGCAAACCACGAGCAGTACTTC
- | TRBJ2-4 | TRBV13 | - | CASSREAKNIQYF | TGTGCCAGCAGCCGGGAGGCCAAAAACATTCAGTACTTC
- | TRBJ2-7 | TRBV28 | - | CASSFPELEQYF | TGTGCCAGCAGTTTCCCCGAGCTCGAGCAGTACTTC
- | TRBJ1-2 | TRBV5-8 | TRBD1 | CASSLSATGYYGYTF | TGTGCCAGCAGCTTGTCGGCGACAGGGTACTATGGCTACACCTTC
- | TRBJ2-7 | TRBV5-4 | TRBD2 | CASSPGGVYEQYF | TGTGCCAGCAGCCCGGGGGGGGTCTACGAGCAGTACTTC